The T cell receptor (beta chain) described here comes from a study of cytomegalovirus exposure and HLA in healthy donors (dated by TCRdb to about 2017). For context, the study as a whole: In an earlier analysis of roughly 500 of the donors, about 260 Gb of sequence data and 120 million or so unique TCR beta sequences from 180 million or so T cells were reported. An early release that covered some 640 HLA-typed donors contained approximately 300 gigabases of sequencing data and tens of millions of unique TCR sequences. The genetic ancestry cluster associated with self-reported Caucasian donors included about four fifths of the approximately 430 genotyped donors. The study was designed to test whether signatures of past pathogen exposure could be identified by cataloging public T cell receptors. The T cell repertoires of 670 or so subjects were profiled by immunosequencing and related to cytomegalovirus serostatus. In addition to the first cohort of around 670 subjects, a separate validation cohort of approximately 120 different subjects was used. The study combined high-throughput TCR immunosequencing, statistical association of individual TCRs with disease status, and machine learning to predict cytomegalovirus infection status. In a later analysis, previously published TCR beta repertoires from 550 to 750 donors were re-analyzed and high-resolution HLA genotyping was added so that TCR occurrence patterns could be studied. In the later analysis, no new phenotypic data were used to find candidate immune exposures; instead, reliance was placed on TCR beta sequences and their occurrence across donors. An earlier analysis of fewer than 700 of the donors applied high-throughput TCR beta sequencing to assess whether each TCR beta V gene segment acted as functional or pseudogenic. Donor age, sex, ethnicity and CMV serostatus were compiled alongside the repertoire data. A later genetic analysis used genome-wide SNP genotypes for about 55% of the 666 donors, treating that subset as a discovery cohort. Every repertoire in the discovery cohort had been generated on one and the same sequencing platform. Both class I and class II loci were covered by HLA typing, at four-digit resolution. The number of donors typed differed by locus, with 629-630 for A, B, C, DRB1 and DQB1, 522 for DQA1, under 610 for DPA1, and roughly 450 for DPB1. Roughly five DR-DQ haplotypes were treated as single units for association and clustering because of strong linkage in the cohort. Across some 400 genotyped donors of the cohort, an average of about 250,000 unique TCR beta nucleotide sequences per donor were sequenced, and 15% to 20% of those sequences were non-productive.

Library prep was done by the immunoSEQ multiplex PCR assay. The multiplex PCR relied on a mix of 60 forward primers for TCR Vbeta segments and 13 reverse primers for TCR Jbeta segments. Amplification of the CDR3 region of rearranged TCR beta genes was performed with a multiplex PCR assay on genomic DNA. Amplified TCR beta libraries were sequenced as 87-base-pair reads on the Illumina HiSeq System. On the study's bioinformatics: A later analysis counted about 80 million unique TCR beta chains across the 650 to 700 repertoires, and 9 million to 14 million of these chains were shared by at least two donors. Raw reads were error-corrected and collapsed into unique sequences with a nearest-neighbor algorithm that merged closely related sequences to remove PCR and sequencing errors. CDR3 sequences were aligned to IMGT reference sequences to assign V, D and J gene segments. For a sequence to be retained, at least a six-nucleotide match to both a V gene segment and a J gene segment was required. Rearrangements were classified as productive when the CDR3 lacked stop codons and remained in frame with V and J, and all other rearrangements were classified as non-productive. CDR3 was defined by IMGT convention, running from the second conserved V-encoded cysteine to the conserved J-encoded phenylalanine. In an earlier analysis of 500 to 650 of the donors, sequences lacking an unambiguous match to a single V gene segment were excluded. In an earlier analysis of almost 600 of the donors, a V segment was called functional when productive rearrangements were above 56.7%, and segregating when the standard deviation between donors exceeded 5%. A statistical classification framework was developed to diagnose cytomegalovirus status using the catalog of TCR beta chain sequences. A later analysis assigned V and J genes by comparing TCR nucleotide sequences with IMGT/GENE-DB human TR gene sequences. In a later analysis, CDR3 sequences and most-parsimonious VDJ recombination scenarios were assigned using the TCRdist pipeline. In a later analysis, each TCR beta chain was defined by its CDR3 amino acid sequence together with its V-gene family, and reads without a unique V-gene family were excluded. A later analysis removed several hundred highly shared, low-generation-probability nucleotide sequences to deal with suspected cross-contamination and a sequencing artifact. A later analysis calculated a clonal expansion index for each public chain from normalized within-repertoire ranks of inferred template counts. A later analysis computed generation probabilities with a VDJ recombination model fitted to out-of-frame rearrangements, and checked the results against IGoR. Hypergeometric tests were used in a later analysis to score TCR-TCR, TCR-HLA and TCR-CMV co-occurrence, with a repertoire-size bias correction applied to the TCR pairs. To estimate false discovery rates, a later analysis permuted the HLA or CMV assignments 20 times. A later analysis grouped co-occurring TCRs with DBSCAN, adding TCRdist sequence similarity when clustering within HLA-allele-positive subsets. Repertoires with fewer than 30,000 or more than 120,000 public chains, plus five repertoires with anomalous nucleotide sharing, were excluded from co-occurrence clustering. TCRdb's version of the immuneACCESS table is confined to in-frame rearrangements and falls short of the full clone set. An unresolved V gene accounts for under half of the shortfall where checked; the remainder is of unknown origin. V and J calls and clone size are as listed in that table; D and trimming were resolved from the DNA. This sample lists about 210,000 clones; about four fifths were detected once. 9.5% to 13% of the sample is in the top ten clones.

In regard to this clone: Its antigen is currently not known. No much larger clone exists at a distance of one base, and base qualities are not known.

V loses 2 bases of germline sequence and J loses 4 bases, and the interval between the two ends is 16 bases. Based on the germline V gene, the CDR1 and CDR2 sequences are SGHRS and YFSETQ. Spanning cysteine to phenylalanine, the CDR3 consists of 15 amino acids. Only CDR3 DNA remains: 45 bases, in frame from the first base. Broad study findings and their caveats: A later analysis found that HLA-associated TCR beta chains were more clonally expanded and had lower generation probabilities than equally common non-associated chains. The only immune exposure information available for the cohort was CMV serostatus. In vitro tests confirmed that a few of the cytomegalovirus-associated TCR beta chains recognize cytomegalovirus antigens. Linkage disequilibrium might explain the correlated functional status among segregating V segments, but an unknown experimental factor could not be excluded. Some IMGT-functional V segments, including TRBV6-2 and TRBV6-3, could not be told apart with the 87-base-pair reads, so those segments were excluded. Compared with the roughly 720-donor mean, donors in an Asian-associated ancestry cluster had fewer N-insertions in productive TCRs, according to a later genetic analysis. In this cohort, only TCR beta chains were sequenced, and detectable features were limited by the absence of alpha or paired-chain data. It was suggested by the authors that the approach could potentially be generalized to other disease states and immunological phenotypes. The classifier was reported to diagnose cytomegalovirus status with high specificity and sensitivity in both the original and validation cohorts. A further reported finding was that TCR beta sequences accurately predicted the HLA-A and HLA-B alleles for most subjects in the first cohort. About 15 rarely observed V segments, including chromosome 9 orphons, were excluded from the earlier analysis of approximately 500 of the donors because counts were too low. Broadly in line with IMGT annotations, most TCR beta V segments showed up in productive rearrangements about 87% or about 30% of the time in an earlier analysis of 587 of the donors. Most TCR sequences were observed very rarely across donors, whereas some public TCRs were present in many individuals. A later analysis found that TCR association rates varied across HLA loci, with DRB1 alleles showing the most associated TCRs and HLA-C alleles the fewest. V-gene and J-gene trimming of TCR beta chains was associated with a missense DCLRE1C variant in a later genetic analysis, and the association was replicated in an independent cohort. According to a later analysis, most CMV-associated TCR beta chains appeared to be HLA-restricted, and the HLA associations seemed to be driven largely by CMV exposure. A later analysis associated about 17,000 TCR beta sequences with specific HLA alleles at a false discovery rate of 0.05. The study listed approximately 160 TCR beta chains as associated with cytomegalovirus. A cluster of highly shared sequence variants was judged likely to be a technical artifact of the sequencing pipeline. When HLA alleles, especially DR and DQ, strongly co-occurred, TCR associations were difficult to assign to individual alleles. Presence/absence analyses assumed roughly uniform sequencing depth across donors, an assumption that may not hold. Because HLA typing was unavailable for some donors at each locus, only the typed subset was used in association tests. In a later analysis, several top co-occurrence clusters were reported to appear linked to parvovirus B19, influenza, CMV and Epstein-Barr virus.

The cohort was made up of 650 to 700 healthy bone marrow donors. At the time of sampling, all cohort members were nominally healthy, though unrecorded immune exposures were likely present. The donor was CMV seropositive and was included in the group of 250 to 300 seropositive cohort members. Each donor provided a peripheral blood sample, and peripheral blood mononuclear cells were used for TCR beta sequencing. Genomic DNA was extracted from the blood cell samples with the Qiagen DNeasy Blood Extraction Kit. This TCR derives from a woman in her forties or fifties in good health and CMV-seropositive. The rearranged segments are TRBV5-1 and TRBJ2-7; possibly the D gene is TRBD1, per 6 matching bases. Specimen: PBMCs. Read as DNA, the sequence is TGCGCCAGCAGCTTTCTTAAAGACAGGCGTTACGAGCAGTACTTC. Its amino acids are CASSFLKDRRYEQYF.